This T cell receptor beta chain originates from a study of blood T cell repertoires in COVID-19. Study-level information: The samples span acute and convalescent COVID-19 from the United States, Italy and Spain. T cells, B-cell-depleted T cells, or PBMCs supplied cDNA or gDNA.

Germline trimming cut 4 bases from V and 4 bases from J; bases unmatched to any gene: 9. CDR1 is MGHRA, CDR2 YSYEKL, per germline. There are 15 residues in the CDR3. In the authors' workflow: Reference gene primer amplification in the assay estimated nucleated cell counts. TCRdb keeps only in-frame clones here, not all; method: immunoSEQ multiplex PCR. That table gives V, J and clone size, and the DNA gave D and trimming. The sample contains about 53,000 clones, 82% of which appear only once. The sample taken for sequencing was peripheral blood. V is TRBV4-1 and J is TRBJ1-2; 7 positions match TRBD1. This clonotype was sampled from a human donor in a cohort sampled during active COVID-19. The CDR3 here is CASSPRDSLAYGYTF. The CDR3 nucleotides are TGCGCCAGCAGCCCAAGGGACAGCCTAGCCTATGGCTACACCTTC.